This TCR beta chain is from a study of blood T cell repertoires in COVID-19. One Seattle source followed patients from active infection through their disease course. Looked up from germline, CDR1 is LGHDT and CDR2 is YNNKEL (reference sequence). The CDR3 runs 14 residues. V was pared by 6 bases and J by 2 bases, with 11 bases between. As originally analysed: Estimation of nucleated cell counts was performed using reference gene primer amplification. Sequencing was performed with immunoSEQ multiplex PCR; in TCRdb, only in-frame clones are kept and a portion is missing. V, J and clone size are those of that table, while D and trimming were read from the DNA. The profile shows 200,000 to 250,000 clones, around nine tenths of them singletons.

The sample taken for sequencing was peripheral blood. This clonotype was sampled from a man in his 60s with COVID-19, enrolled during active disease. This rearrangement joins TRBV3-1 (or the pseudogene TRBV3-2) to TRBJ1-3; D is unresolved. The CDR3 sequence is CASRHAQTGNTIYF. The CDR3 DNA is TGTGCCAGCAGACACGCCCAAACTGGAAACACCATATATTTT.